This passage covers 23 T cell receptor beta chains from one sample sequenced in a study of identical twins. TCRdb reanalysed the 5' RACE reads using MiXCR and keeps one entry per CDR3 protein. The profile shows roughly 720,000 distinct CDR3 sequences, roughly 18% of them singletons. These data were also reused for a study on T cells expressing NK-cell markers.

The sample taken for sequencing was PBMCs. These TCRs come from a woman aged 18-29 years in good health.

The chain couples TRBV12-3 or TRBV12-4 to TRBJ2-2; 12 nucleotides align to TRBD2. The CDR3 is 15 amino acids. The ends lost 6 bases at V and 5 bases at J; junction bases unmatched: 4. CDR3 in amino acids: CASRVGTSGTGELFF. The DNA of the CDR3 is TGTGCCAGCAGGGTCGGGACTAGCGGGACCGGGGAGCTGTTTTTT.

The rearrangement links TRBV10-3 to TRBJ2-1, with 9 bases lining up with TRBD1. Germline CDR1 reads ENHRY; CDR2 reads SYGVKD. The CDR3 consists of 14 residues. Trimming took 4 bases from V and 8 from J; bases not matched to a gene: 6. DNA of the CDR3: TGTGCCATCAGTGGTGGGACAGGGCTCTATGAGCAGTTCTTC. It codes for CAISGGTGLYEQFF.

The chain joins TRBV4-3 to TRBJ1-2; D uncertain. Looked up from germline, CDR1 is LGHNA and CDR2 is YSLEER. This CDR3 has 15 residues. V lost 1 base and J 5 bases, leaving 14 bases between the germline ends. The CDR3 DNA reads as TGCGCCAGCAGCCAAGTGGAGAGGGCGCAATATGGCTACACCTTC. Amino acids: CASSQVERAQYGYTF.

V and J are TRBV12-3 or TRBV12-4 and TRBJ2-1, with 10 positions matching TRBD2. The CDR3 spans 16 residues. V shed 0 bases, J shed 6 bases, and the junction held 5 bases outside the gene matches. The CDR3 region is CASSLALAGDRNEQFF. The DNA for the CDR3 is TGTGCCAGCAGTTTAGCGCTAGCGGGAGACCGCAATGAGCAGTTCTTC.

The sample holds a few counts of this clonotype. The gene calls are TRBV7-9 and TRBJ2-1; TRBD1 aligns across 7 bases. The junction had 4 bases not matched to a gene; V was cut back by 3 bases and J by 8 bases. The CDR3 spans 13 residues. Germline CDR1 SEHNR, CDR2 FQNEAQ (reference sequence). CDR3 amino acids: CASSFDRVDEQFF. In DNA form, the CDR3 reads TGTGCCAGCAGCTTTGACAGGGTCGATGAGCAGTTCTTC.

The rearrangement uses TRBV10-3 and TRBJ2-7, with TRBD2 identical over 12 bases. Trimming took 4 bases from V and 4 from J; bases not matched to a gene: 2. The CDR3 consists of 14 residues. Germline values: CDR1 ENHRY, CDR2 SYGVKD. Written as DNA, the CDR3 is TGTGCCATCAGTGGGACTAGCGGGGAGTACGAGCAGTACTTC. Protein: CAISGTSGEYEQYF.

This CDR3 is CASGLEGADTQYF. CDR3 DNA: TGTGCTAGTGGTTTGGAGGGGGCAGATACGCAGTATTTT. The chain couples TRBV12-5 to TRBJ2-3; the D gene is possibly TRBD1 (6 bases). Trimming stripped 1 base from V and 4 bases from J, with 6 bases between. Germline V CDR1 and CDR2: LGHNT, FRNRAP. This CDR3 spans 13 amino acids. The variable domain in full, completed from reference TRBV12-5 and TRBJ2-3, reads DARVTQTPRHKVTEMGQEVTMRCQPILGHNTVFWYRQTMMQGLELLAYFRNRAPLDDSGMPKDRFSAEMPDATLATLKIQPSEPRDSAVYFCASGLEGADTQYFGPGTRLTVL.

The table lists this clonotype with a few counts. The V call is TRBV6-1, the J call TRBJ1-2, with D possibly TRBD1 on 5 matching bases. CDR3 length: 15 residues. Trimming took 9 bases from V and 4 from J, leaving 21 bases between them. Germline V gene lookup returns CDR1 MNHNS and CDR2 SASEGT. CDR3 in DNA: TGTGCCAGGACCCCCGGACGACAGACATCCTATGGCTACACCTTC. Protein sequence: CARTPGRQTSYGYTF.

This clonotype appeared a few times. The V and J genes are TRBV3-1 and TRBJ1-2, with D uncertain. Trimming stripped 4 bases from V and 6 bases from J, with 21 bases between. CDR3 length: 16 amino acids. Germline V gene data show CDR1 as LGHDT and CDR2 as YNNKEL (reference sequence). The CDR3 reads CASSPPRAAGFDGYTF. The DNA for the CDR3 is TGTGCCAGCAGCCCCCCAAGGGCGGCAGGATTTGATGGCTACACCTTC.

This chain connects TRBV29-1 to TRBJ2-5, with no clear D. Trimming took off 5 bases at V and 5 bases at J, with 12 bases between the two ends. The CDR3 covers 12 residues. Germline V CDR1 and CDR2: SQVTM, ANQGSEA. CDR3 residues: CSVQPRTETQYF. The DNA of the CDR3 is TGCAGCGTTCAACCCCGAACGGAGACCCAGTACTTC.

This clonotype was observed a few times. The rearrangement joins TRBV6-1 to TRBJ2-5; TRBD2 agrees at 8 bases. This CDR3 is built from 17 residues. Per the germline V gene, CDR1 is MNHNS and CDR2 is SASEGT. The junction had 13 bases not matched to a gene; V was cut back by 0 bases and J by 7 bases. CDR3 DNA: TGTGCCAGCAGTGAAGCCGGTGGGGCGGGGGGTGGACGGACCCAGTACTTC. As protein: CASSEAGGAGGGRTQYF.

Ten or more counts support this clonotype. V usage is TRBV12-3 or TRBV12-4 and J usage is TRBJ2-1; TRBD2 matches 9 bases. The trim removed 5 bases at V and 7 bases at J, leaving 9 bases unmatched. This CDR3 contains 15 residues. The DNA for the CDR3 is TGTGCCAGCAGTCTACCTAGCGGGATGGTGAATGAGCAGTTCTTC. This encodes CASSLPSGMVNEQFF.

This clonotype was counted only a few times. This chain links TRBV20-1 with TRBJ2-5, with 7 bases that match TRBD2. V gave up 0 bases and J gave up 3 bases; unmatched junction bases: 10. CDR1 and CDR2 (germline): DFQATT, SNEGSKA (reference sequence). This CDR3 has 16 amino acids. CDR3 sequence reads: CSARDLDPGGKETQYF. CDR3 in DNA: TGCAGTGCTAGAGATCTGGACCCGGGGGGTAAAGAGACCCAGTACTTC.

This clonotype was detected many times. The genes are TRBV5-1 and TRBJ2-3; D possibly corresponds to TRBD2 (6 bases). This CDR3 is 15 amino acids long. CDR1 SGHRS and CDR2 YFSETQ come from the germline V gene. V was trimmed by 4 bases and J by 4 bases, leaving 16 bases between them. CDR3 DNA: TGCGCCAGCAGCCTAAACCCCGGGGGTGCAGATACGCAGTATTTT. Translation: CASSLNPGGADTQYF.

In its sample, this clonotype was seen a few times. The V gene is TRBV10-3, the J gene TRBJ2-1, with D uncertain. Trimming took 2 bases from V and 8 from J, leaving 7 bases between them. Per germline, CDR1 ENHRY and CDR2 SYGVKD. The CDR3 runs to 12 residues. CDR3 residues: CAISESQYEQFF. The CDR3 nucleotides are TGTGCCATCAGTGAGAGTCAATATGAGCAGTTCTTC.

The V call is TRBV12-3 or TRBV12-4, the J call TRBJ1-1; D is ambiguous. The CDR3 totals 12 residues. Trimming pared 3 bases from V and 4 bases from J, leaving 6 bases between. CDR3 coding DNA: TGTGCCAGCAGTTTGATCCCCACTGAAGCTTTCTTT. This sequence encodes CASSLIPTEAFF.

The rearrangement links TRBV5-6 to TRBJ2-7, with D tentatively TRBD2 (5 bases). The CDR3 totals 13 residues. Deletions cut 4 bases from V and 3 bases from J, with 11 bases between. Per the germline V gene, CDR1 is SGHDT and CDR2 is YYEEEE. CDR3 sequence reads: CASSPGSVYEQYF. Here the CDR3 DNA reads TGTGCCAGCAGCCCGGGGTCGGTCTACGAGCAGTACTTC.

The chain combines TRBV24-1 with TRBJ2-3; 7 bases fit TRBD2. Germline CDR1 is KGHDR and CDR2 is SFDVKD. The CDR3 contains 17 residues. V trimming: 6 bases; J trimming: 6 bases; junction bases outside the gene matches: 17. The CDR3 is CATSLLLGAGRSDTQYF. CDR3 bases: TGTGCCACCAGTTTGTTATTAGGAGCGGGACGGAGCGATACGCAGTATTTT.

The chain carries TRBV20-1 and TRBJ2-1; no reliable D call. Germline V gene sequence: CDR1 DFQATT, CDR2 SNEGSKA (reference sequence). V was cut by 6 bases and J by 0 bases, with 9 bases left in between. The CDR3 contains 13 residues. CDR3 DNA sequence: TGCAGTGCGTGGATTCCCTCCTACAATGAGCAGTTCTTC. Amino acid sequence: CSAWIPSYNEQFF.

There are a few counts of this clonotype. The genes are TRBV15 and TRBJ2-5; D may be TRBD1 (6 bases). CDR1 and CDR2 from the germline V gene are LNHNV and YYDKDF (reference sequence). V dropped 1 base and J dropped 6 bases, with 12 bases sitting between them. The CDR3 sequence is 14 residues long. CDR3 loop: CATSRVNREQTQYF. CDR3 bases: TGTGCCACCAGCAGAGTAAACAGGGAACAGACCCAGTACTTC.

This sequence joins TRBV12-3 or TRBV12-4 and TRBJ2-3, with a possible D match to TRBD2 (7 bases). This CDR3 is 16 amino acids long. Between the trimmed V and J ends, which lost 5 bases and 2 bases, there was a span of 17 bases. In nucleotides, the CDR3 is TGTGCCAGCAGTCCCCAGGGGAGGGCCCTCACAGATACGCAGTATTTT. Residues: CASSPQGRALTDTQYF.

This clonotype appeared a few times. The chain employs TRBV20-1 and TRBJ2-7; 7 bases agree with TRBD1. CDR3 length equals 14 residues. Germline loops: CDR1 DFQATT, CDR2 SNEGSKA (reference sequence). With 4 bases clipped from V and 2 bases from J, the junction kept 8 bases outside the gene matches. Here the CDR3 DNA reads TGCAGTGCTACCCCCCCAGGGGGAGCCTACGAGCAGTACTTC. Amino acids: CSATPPGGAYEQYF.

The gene calls are TRBV7-2 and TRBJ2-1, with D perhaps matching TRBD1 (5 bases). V lost 1 base and J lost 2, with 9 bases in between. CDR3 size: 15 residues. Per the germline V gene, CDR1 is SGHTA and CDR2 is FQGNSA. CDR3 residues: CASSLEGRAYNEQFF. CDR3 DNA: TGTGCCAGCAGCTTAGAAGGCAGGGCCTACAATGAGCAGTTCTTC.